These 24 T cell receptor beta chains originate from one sample sequenced in a study of shared clonotypes between healthy human individuals (dated by TCRdb to the early 2020s). Libraries were prepared through the immunoSEQ multiplex PCR assay. This is the immuneACCESS table as TCRdb keeps it, with only in-frame sequences that have V and J called. A part of the clones is gone; compared with another copy, unresolved V genes explain less than half, and the rest is unexplained. Recorded for this sample are roughly 2.5 million clones; around nine tenths of them occurred a single time. Over 0.12% of the sample lies in the top ten. Sequencing was performed on naive CD4+ T cells sorted from blood. What the cell subset or site label conveys for this sample: CD45RA+ positively selected. These receptors were collected from a man between 18 and 29 years old in good health.

DNA of the CDR3: TGTGCCAGCAGTTGGGACAGGTATTCCTACGAGCAGTACTTC. This translates into CASSWDRYSYEQYF. The chain has TRBV6-5 and TRBJ2-7; 8 nucleotides align to TRBD1. J lost 1 base, V lost 4 bases, and 3 bases had no gene match. CDR3 length: 14 amino acids. Germline values: CDR1 MNHEY, CDR2 SVGAGI.

In the case of this clone: Within the sample, other DNA sequences also encode this same CDR3. This chain uses TRBV6-5 with TRBJ1-6; D perhaps matches TRBD1 (6 bases). The CDR3 is made up of 14 amino acids. V lost 2 bases and J 7 bases, leaving 9 bases between the germline ends. CDR1 is MNHEY and CDR2 is SVGAGI in the germline V gene. The CDR3 is CASSYQGKNSPLHF. The CDR3, as DNA: TGTGCCAGCAGTTACCAGGGGAAGAATTCACCCCTCCACTTT.

V usage is TRBV6-5 and J usage is TRBJ2-3; tentative D call: TRBD1 (5 bases). This CDR3 region has 12 residues. CDR1 MNHEY and CDR2 SVGAGI come from the germline V gene. Trimming cost V 6 bases and J 6 bases, with 10 bases left between them. CDR3: CASSLWGDTQYF. CDR3 bases: TGTGCCAGCAGCCTTTGGGGCGATACGCAGTATTTT.

Points on this clone: The sample carries other DNA sequences with the same CDR3. The CDR3 nucleotides are TGCGCCAGCAGCTTAGGACAGGGCAGCGAGCAGTACTTC. Translated: CASSLGQGSEQYF. The J gene is TRBJ2-7, the V gene TRBV5-1, with 8 positions matching TRBD1. The germline gives CDR1 SGHRS, CDR2 YFSETQ. With V trimmed by 2 bases and J by 6 bases, 4 bases remained unmatched. CDR3 length: 13 amino acids.

The chain combines TRBV28 with TRBJ2-1; 7 bases agree with TRBD2. Germline V lookup: CDR1 MDHEN, CDR2 SYDVKM. The trim removed 5 bases at V and 2 bases at J, leaving 9 bases unmatched. The CDR3 spans 16 residues. The CDR3 reads CASSLPGEGPYNEQFF. The CDR3 DNA reads TGTGCCAGCAGTCTCCCGGGGGAGGGCCCCTACAATGAGCAGTTCTTC.

This clone is a singleton in its sample. J is TRBJ2-6 and V is TRBV19; D unresolved. Per the germline V gene, CDR1 is LNHDA and CDR2 is SQIVND (reference sequence). The CDR3 sequence is 19 residues long. Trimming removed 1 base from V and 0 bases from J, with 16 bases in between. The CDR3 bases are TGTGCCAGTAGTATAGGCCCCCCCGACGGCTCCTCTGGGGCCAACGTCCTGACTTTC. Translation: CASSIGPPDGSSGANVLTF.

On this clone: Other DNA sequences of this sample code for an identical CDR3. The gene calls are TRBV5-4 and TRBJ1-2, with 10 bases fitting TRBD1. The CDR3 is 13 amino acids. Germline CDR1 reads SGHNT; CDR2 reads YYREEE (reference sequence). V lost 3 bases and J lost 5; bases outside the gene matches: 1. The CDR3 sequence is CASSSGQGYGYTF. The CDR3, as DNA: TGTGCCAGCAGCTCGGGACAGGGGTATGGCTACACCTTC.

V is TRBV25-1 and J is TRBJ2-7, with D maybe TRBD1 (5 bases). The germline CDR1 and CDR2 sequences are MGHDK and SYGVNS. V was shortened by 4 bases and J by 2 bases, with 12 bases between the two germline ends. The CDR3 spans 14 residues. CDR3 sequence (DNA): TGTGCCAGCAGTGTTCTGGGGCGTACCTACGAGCAGTACTTC. It encodes CASSVLGRTYEQYF.

The chain employs TRBV19 and TRBJ2-7, with 10 bases matching TRBD1. With V trimmed by 5 bases and J by 6 bases, 10 bases remained unmatched. Germline values: CDR1 LNHDA, CDR2 SQIVND (reference sequence). This CDR3 has 15 amino acids. For the CDR3, the DNA is TGTGCCAGTAGTCGCCGGACAGGGGGGTCGGCCGAGCAGTACTTC. This encodes CASSRRTGGSAEQYF.

The CDR3 nucleotides read TGCGCCAGCAGTCACAACCGGCGGGGTAGCGGGGTGAGTAAATGGTGCACCGGGGAGCTGTTTTTT. The encoded protein is CASSHNRRGSGVSKWCTGELFF. The chain combines TRBV23-1 with TRBJ2-2; 8 bases are shared with TRBD2. TRBV23-1 is an ORF, and what it does is uncertain. The CDR3 has 22 amino acids. Trimming cost V 3 bases and J 4 bases; bases outside gene matches: 25.

The chain is built from TRBV5-4 and TRBJ2-7; possibly TRBD1 for D (6 bases). Trimming pared 2 bases from V and 2 bases from J, leaving 11 bases between. Germline values: CDR1 SGHNT, CDR2 YYREEE (reference sequence). This CDR3 has 14 amino acids. CDR3 amino acids: CASSLNGQTYEQYF. The DNA for the CDR3 is TGTGCCAGCAGCTTAAATGGACAGACCTACGAGCAGTACTTC.

The chain links TRBV29-1 to TRBJ1-3, with no clear D. Germline V CDR1 and CDR2: SQVTM, ANQGSEA. Trimming pared 4 bases from V and 0 bases from J, leaving 16 bases between. This CDR3 spans 16 amino acids. The CDR3 loop reads CSVAPGPGNSGNTIYF. In DNA, the CDR3 is TGCAGCGTTGCACCGGGTCCAGGAAACTCTGGAAACACCATATATTTT.

This clone occurred a few times. The V gene is TRBV10-2, the J gene TRBJ1-5; tentatively, D is TRBD1 (6 bases). Trimming shortened V by 8 bases and J by 6 bases, and 20 bases separated the two germline ends. Germline V CDR1 and CDR2: WSHSY, SAAADI. The CDR3 is 15 amino acids. CDR3 DNA sequence: TGCGCCAGCGGCACAAGTGGACAGATTGTTCAGCCCCAGCATTTT. It is translated as CASGTSGQIVQPQHF.

As to this clone: Its ends do not fully match the called genes, so a read error is possible. This chain links TRBV7-7 with TRBJ2-1; D is ambiguous. From germline, CDR1 is SSHAT and CDR2 FNYEAQ (reference sequence). This CDR3 has 13 amino acids. The CDR3 coding sequence is TGTGCTAGCAGCCAGGACCAATACAATGAGCAGTTCTTC. Translation: CASSQDQYNEQFF.

This chain links TRBV18 with TRBJ2-7, with D possibly being TRBD1 or TRBD2 (5 bases each). In germline, CDR1 is KGHSH, CDR2 LQKENI. This CDR3 has 14 amino acids. Between the trimmed V and J ends, which lost 5 bases and 2 bases, there was a span of 13 bases. The CDR3 DNA follows: TGTGCCAGCTCATCCAACCGGGGCCCCTACGAGCAGTACTTC. It translates to CASSSNRGPYEQYF.

This clone has only a few counts. The gene calls are TRBV18 and TRBJ2-7; no clear D gene. Germline assignment: CDR1 KGHSH and CDR2 LQKENI. The germline V and J ends were trimmed by 4 bases and 2 bases, with 6 bases remaining between them. The CDR3 extends over 12 amino acids. CDR3 loop: CASSRETYEQYF. The CDR3 nucleotides are TGTGCCAGCTCACGGGAAACCTACGAGCAGTACTTC.

With respect to this clone: Other DNA sequences in this sample translate to the same CDR3. This chain connects TRBV11-2 to TRBJ2-1, with TRBD1 as a possible D gene (6 bases). The V end was cut by 1 base, the J end by 2 bases, with 9 bases between. CDR1 is SGHAT and CDR2 is FQNNGV in the germline V gene. This CDR3 spans 15 amino acids. The CDR3 reads CASSLGTGTYNEQFF. CDR3 DNA: TGTGCCAGCAGCTTAGGAACAGGGACCTACAATGAGCAGTTCTTC.

This clone was observed a single time. The J gene is TRBJ2-5, the V gene TRBV5-1; TRBD2 matches at 11 bases. This CDR3 has 15 amino acids. V dropped 2 bases and J dropped 5; count of bases not matched to a gene: 5. From germline, CDR1 is SGHRS and CDR2 YFSETQ. The CDR3 here is CASSFGSGGVETQYF. The CDR3 DNA follows: TGCGCCAGCAGCTTCGGTAGCGGGGGGGTCGAGACCCAGTACTTC.

The V and J genes are TRBV6-9 and TRBJ1-3; 7 bases map to TRBD1. CDR3 length: 17 residues. In germline, CDR1 is MNHGY, CDR2 SVAAGI. V was pared by 4 bases and J by 3 bases, with 12 bases of the junction left unmatched. In DNA form, the CDR3 reads TGTGCCAGCAGTTCCCCACCTGACAGGGTGTTTGGAAACACCATATATTTT. Residues: CASSSPPDRVFGNTIYF.

The rearrangement uses TRBV19 and TRBJ2-2, with D possibly matching TRBD2 (7 bases). V lost 8 bases and J lost 6, with 16 bases in between. This CDR3 is built from 14 residues. CDR1 is LNHDA and CDR2 is SQIVND in the germline V gene (reference sequence). The CDR3 sequence is CASSFEGGAGELFF. In DNA form, the CDR3 reads TGTGCCAGTTCGTTCGAGGGGGGGGCCGGGGAGCTGTTTTTT.

A note on this clone: The same CDR3 arises from other DNA sequences in this sample as well. The rearrangement links TRBV2 to TRBJ2-5; 10 positions agree with TRBD1. The CDR3 runs 15 residues. The germline gives CDR1 SNHLY, CDR2 FYNNEI. V was pared by 6 bases and J by 4 bases, with 8 bases of the junction left unmatched. CDR3 nucleotide sequence: TGTGCCAGCAGCAAGGACAGGGGGAGGAGAGAGACCCAGTACTTC. It specifies CASSKDRGRRETQYF.

The chain couples TRBV6-1 to TRBJ2-4; 7 nucleotides line up with TRBD2. Germline CDR1 and CDR2: MNHNS and SASEGT. The CDR3 loop spans 15 amino acids. The junction had 8 bases not matched to a gene; V was cut back by 4 bases and J by 5 bases. CDR3 residues: CASSGGRVGENIQYF. The DNA of the CDR3 is TGTGCCAGCAGTGGGGGGAGGGTTGGGGAAAACATTCAGTACTTC.

The CDR3 sequence is CASGRFPGANVLTF. The CDR3 bases are TGTGCCAGCGGCCGGTTCCCTGGGGCCAACGTCCTGACTTTC. V usage is TRBV28 and J usage is TRBJ2-6, with D uncertain. The germline V gene has CDR1 MDHEN and CDR2 SYDVKM. The CDR3 is 14 amino acids. Trimming pared 8 bases from V and 2 bases from J, leaving 10 bases between.

The V gene is TRBV10-2, the J gene TRBJ1-1, with D unresolved. Germline CDR1 is WSHSY and CDR2 is SAAADI. Trimming stripped 6 bases from V and 1 base from J, with 9 bases between. This CDR3 has 13 residues. Here the CDR3 DNA reads TGCGCCAGCAGGGCCACAAGGAACACTGAAGCTTTCTTT. This sequence encodes CASRATRNTEAFF.